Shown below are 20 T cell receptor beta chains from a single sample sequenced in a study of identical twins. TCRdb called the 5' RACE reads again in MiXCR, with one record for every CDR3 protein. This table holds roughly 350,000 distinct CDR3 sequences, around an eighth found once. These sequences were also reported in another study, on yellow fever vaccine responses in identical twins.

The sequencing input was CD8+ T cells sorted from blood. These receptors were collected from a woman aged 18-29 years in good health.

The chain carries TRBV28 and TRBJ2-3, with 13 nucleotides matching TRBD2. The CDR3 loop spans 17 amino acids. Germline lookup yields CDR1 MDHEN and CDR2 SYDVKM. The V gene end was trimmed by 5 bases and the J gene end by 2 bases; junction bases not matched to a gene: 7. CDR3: CASSQLAGGPHTDTQYF. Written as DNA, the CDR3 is TGTGCCAGCAGTCAACTAGCGGGGGGGCCGCACACAGATACGCAGTATTTT.

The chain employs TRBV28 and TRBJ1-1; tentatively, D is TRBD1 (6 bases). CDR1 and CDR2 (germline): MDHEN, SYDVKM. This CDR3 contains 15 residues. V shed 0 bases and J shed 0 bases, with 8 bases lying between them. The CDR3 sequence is CASSLWDSLNTEAFF. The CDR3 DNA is TGTGCCAGCAGTTTATGGGACAGCTTGAACACTGAAGCTTTCTTT.

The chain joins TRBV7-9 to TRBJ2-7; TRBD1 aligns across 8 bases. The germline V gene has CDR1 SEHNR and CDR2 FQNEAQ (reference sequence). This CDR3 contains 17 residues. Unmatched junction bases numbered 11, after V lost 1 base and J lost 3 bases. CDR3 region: CASSLGFGGQGSYEQYF. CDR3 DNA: TGTGCCAGCAGCTTAGGATTTGGCGGACAGGGAAGCTACGAGCAGTACTTC.

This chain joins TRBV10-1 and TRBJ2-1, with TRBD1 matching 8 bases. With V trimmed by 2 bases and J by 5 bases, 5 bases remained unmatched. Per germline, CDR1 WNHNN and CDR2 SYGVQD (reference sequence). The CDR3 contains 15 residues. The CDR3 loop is CASSEGYRGDNEQFF. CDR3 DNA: TGCGCCAGCAGTGAGGGATACAGGGGGGACAATGAGCAGTTCTTC.

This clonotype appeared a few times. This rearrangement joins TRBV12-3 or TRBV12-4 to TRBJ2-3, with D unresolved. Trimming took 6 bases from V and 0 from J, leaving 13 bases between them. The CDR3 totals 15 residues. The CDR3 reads CASSEDGPSTDTQYF. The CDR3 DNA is TGTGCCAGCAGCGAAGACGGACCTAGCACAGATACGCAGTATTTT.

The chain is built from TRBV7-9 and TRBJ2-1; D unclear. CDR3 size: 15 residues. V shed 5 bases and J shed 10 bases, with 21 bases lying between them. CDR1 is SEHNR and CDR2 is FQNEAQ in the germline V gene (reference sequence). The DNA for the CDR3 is TGTGCCAGCAGCCGCCCCACGGCGACTCAGTCGGAGCAGTTCTTC. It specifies CASSRPTATQSEQFF.

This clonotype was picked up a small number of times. The CDR3 protein is CASSSHRSTDTQYF. CDR3 nucleotide sequence: TGTGCCAGCAGTTCCCACCGTAGCACAGATACGCAGTATTTT. This sequence joins TRBV6-5 and TRBJ2-3; D remains unclear. V was clipped by 4 bases and J by 0 bases, with 8 bases between them. This CDR3 spans 14 amino acids. CDR1 is MNHEY, CDR2 SVGAGI, per germline.

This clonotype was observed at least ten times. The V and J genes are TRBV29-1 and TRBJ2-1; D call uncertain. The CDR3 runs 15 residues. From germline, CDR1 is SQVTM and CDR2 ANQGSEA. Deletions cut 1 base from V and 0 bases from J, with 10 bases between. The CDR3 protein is CSVEAGRASYNEQFF. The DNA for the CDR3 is TGCAGCGTTGAAGCTGGCCGCGCCTCCTACAATGAGCAGTTCTTC.

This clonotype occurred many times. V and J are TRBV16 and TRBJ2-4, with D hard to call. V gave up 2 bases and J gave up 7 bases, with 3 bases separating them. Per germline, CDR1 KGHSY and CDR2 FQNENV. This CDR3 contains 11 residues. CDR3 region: CASSQGNIQYF. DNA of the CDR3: TGTGCCAGCAGCCAAGGGAACATTCAGTACTTC.

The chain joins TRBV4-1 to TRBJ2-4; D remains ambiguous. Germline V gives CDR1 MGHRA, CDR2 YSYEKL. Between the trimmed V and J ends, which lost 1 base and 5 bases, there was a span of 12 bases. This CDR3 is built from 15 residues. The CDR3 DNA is TGCGCCAGCAGCCAAGCATCACAGTCCCAAAACATTCAGTACTTC. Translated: CASSQASQSQNIQYF.

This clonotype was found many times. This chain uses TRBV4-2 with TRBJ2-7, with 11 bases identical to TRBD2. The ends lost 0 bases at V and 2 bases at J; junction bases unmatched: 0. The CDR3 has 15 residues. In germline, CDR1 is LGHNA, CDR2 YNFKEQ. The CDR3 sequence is CASSQELAGAYEQYF. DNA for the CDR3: TGTGCCAGCAGCCAAGAACTAGCGGGAGCCTACGAGCAGTACTTC.

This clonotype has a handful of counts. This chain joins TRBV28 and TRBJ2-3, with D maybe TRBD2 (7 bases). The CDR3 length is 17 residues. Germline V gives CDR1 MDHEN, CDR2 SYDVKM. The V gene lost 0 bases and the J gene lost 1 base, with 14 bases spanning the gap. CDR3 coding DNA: TGTGCCAGCAGTTTATGGGGGGGGGCCACCGGCACAGATACGCAGTATTTT. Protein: CASSLWGGATGTDTQYF.

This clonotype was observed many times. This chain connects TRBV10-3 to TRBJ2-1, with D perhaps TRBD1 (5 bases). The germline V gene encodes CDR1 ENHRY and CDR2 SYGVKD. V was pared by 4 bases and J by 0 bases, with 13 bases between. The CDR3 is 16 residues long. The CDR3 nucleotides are TGTGCCATCAGTGCAGGACCGGACAACTCCTACAATGAGCAGTTCTTC. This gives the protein CAISAGPDNSYNEQFF.

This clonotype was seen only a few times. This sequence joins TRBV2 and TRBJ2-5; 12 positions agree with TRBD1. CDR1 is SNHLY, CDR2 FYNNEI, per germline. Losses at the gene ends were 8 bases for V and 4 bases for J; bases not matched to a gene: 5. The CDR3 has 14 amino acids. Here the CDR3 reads CASWDRGLGETQYF. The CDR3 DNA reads TGTGCCAGCTGGGACAGGGGGCTAGGAGAGACCCAGTACTTC.

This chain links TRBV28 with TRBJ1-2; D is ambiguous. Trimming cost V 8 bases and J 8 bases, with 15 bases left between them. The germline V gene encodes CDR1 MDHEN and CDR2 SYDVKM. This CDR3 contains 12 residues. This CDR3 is CASAKGGYGYTF. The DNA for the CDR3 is TGTGCCAGCGCGAAAGGAGGCTACGGCTACACCTTC.

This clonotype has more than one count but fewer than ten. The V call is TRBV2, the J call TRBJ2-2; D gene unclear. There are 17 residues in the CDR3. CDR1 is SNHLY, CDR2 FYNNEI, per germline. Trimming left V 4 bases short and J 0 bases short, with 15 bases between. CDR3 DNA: TGTGCCAGCAGTGGGTCTTACAGAACACCGAACACCGGGGAGCTGTTTTTT. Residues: CASSGSYRTPNTGELFF.

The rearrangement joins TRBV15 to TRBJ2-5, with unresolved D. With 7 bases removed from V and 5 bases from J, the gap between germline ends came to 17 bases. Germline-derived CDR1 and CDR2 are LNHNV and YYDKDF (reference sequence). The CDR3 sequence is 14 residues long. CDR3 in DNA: TGTGCCACCATCCAAATCCCCAGCCAGGAGACCCAGTACTTC. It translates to CATIQIPSQETQYF.

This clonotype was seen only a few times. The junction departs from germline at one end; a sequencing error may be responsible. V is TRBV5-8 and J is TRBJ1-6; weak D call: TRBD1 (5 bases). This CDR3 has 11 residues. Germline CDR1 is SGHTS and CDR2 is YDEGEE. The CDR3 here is CASSLGTPGLF. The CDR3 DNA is TGTGCCAGCAGCTTGGGGACACCGGGTCTCTTT.

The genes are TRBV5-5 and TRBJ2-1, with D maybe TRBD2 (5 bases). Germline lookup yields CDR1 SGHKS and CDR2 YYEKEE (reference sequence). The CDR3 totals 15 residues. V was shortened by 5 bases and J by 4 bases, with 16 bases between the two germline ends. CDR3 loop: CASSVDGDYYNEQFF. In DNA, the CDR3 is TGTGCCAGCAGTGTCGACGGGGATTATTACAATGAGCAGTTCTTC.

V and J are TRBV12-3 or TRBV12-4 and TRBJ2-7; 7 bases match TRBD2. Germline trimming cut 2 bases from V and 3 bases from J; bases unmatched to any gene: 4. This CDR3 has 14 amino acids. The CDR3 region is CASSLSSGFYEQYF. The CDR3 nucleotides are TGTGCCAGCAGTTTAAGTAGCGGGTTCTACGAGCAGTACTTC.